This entry is about one T cell receptor (beta chain). Its antigen is undetermined. The data originate from a study of blood T cells in healthy people across ages. The second PCR ran about 6 to 11 cycles with a sample-barcoded 5' primer and J-beta primers. TCRdb re-analysed the 5' RACE reads in MiXCR, keeping a single row per CDR3 protein. This table has about 1,500,000 distinct CDR3 sequences, approximately 40% appearing once. General study findings and limits: Age brought a roughly linear fall in TCR beta diversity measured per million T cells.

Sequences were obtained from blood. This clonotype originated in a woman aged 18-35 years in good health.

This chain's CDR3 is CASSLEPPYEQYF. The DNA for the CDR3 is TGCGCCAGCAGCTTGGAACCGCCCTACGAGCAGTACTTC. The gene calls are TRBV5-1 and TRBJ2-7; D is unresolved. Trimming removed 0 bases at V and 2 bases at J, with 6 bases between. Germline values: CDR1 SGHRS, CDR2 YFSETQ. The CDR3 totals 13 residues.